This T cell receptor beta chain was observed in a study of OX40 agonist ivuxolimab in advanced cancers. Looking at the study overall: Patients treated during dose escalation were battling hepatocellular carcinoma, melanoma, renal cell or head and neck cancer. Partial responses were achieved by three patients: one hepatocellular carcinoma, two cutaneous melanoma. Study findings and constraints: Still undetermined is the antigen specificity of the expanded peripheral T cells.

A remark on this clone: Its antigen is unidentified.

Baseline, cycle 4 day 1, and cycle 7 day 1 were the blood sampling points. V shed 0 bases and J 2 bases; nucleotides not matched to a gene: 7. The CDR3 runs to 17 residues. In germline, CDR1 is MGHRA, CDR2 YSYEKL. Only in-frame clones appear in the TCRdb table, and some are missing; sequencing was by immunoSEQ multiplex PCR. The table shows some 59,000 clones, with more than 85% occurring only once. This rearrangement joins TRBV4-1 to TRBJ2-1; TRBD2 matches at 7 bases. The specimen was CD4+ or CD8+ T cells sorted from blood, collected in a trial of the OX40 agonist ivuxolimab. The source is an adult with an advanced solid tumor such as melanoma, head and neck, liver or kidney cancer. The CDR3 reads CASSQEERGLTYNEQFF. The CDR3 region has the DNA TGCGCCAGCAGCCAAGAAGAGCGGGGCTTGACCTACAATGAGCAGTTCTTC.